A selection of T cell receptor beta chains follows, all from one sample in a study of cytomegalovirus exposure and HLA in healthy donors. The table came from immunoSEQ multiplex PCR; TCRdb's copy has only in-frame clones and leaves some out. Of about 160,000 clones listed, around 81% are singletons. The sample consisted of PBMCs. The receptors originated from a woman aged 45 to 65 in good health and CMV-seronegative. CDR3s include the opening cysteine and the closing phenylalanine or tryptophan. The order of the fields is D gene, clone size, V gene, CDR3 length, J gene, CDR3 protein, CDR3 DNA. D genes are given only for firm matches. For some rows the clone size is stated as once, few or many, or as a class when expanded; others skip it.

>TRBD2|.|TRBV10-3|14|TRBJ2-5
CAISGTSVRETQYF
TGTGCCATCAGTGGAACTAGCGTCAGAGAGACCCAGTACTTC
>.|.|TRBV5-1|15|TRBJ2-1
CASSFGQGSFNEQFF
TGCGCCAGCAGCTTCGGGCAGGGTTCGTTCAATGAGCAGTTCTTC
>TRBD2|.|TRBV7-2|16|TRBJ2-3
CASSLPASGSADTQYF
TGTGCCAGCAGCTTACCGGCTAGCGGGAGCGCAGATACGCAGTATTTT
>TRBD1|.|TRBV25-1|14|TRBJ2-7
CASSYSGGFDEQYF
TGTGCCAGCAGTTACTCAGGGGGCTTCGACGAGCAGTACTTC
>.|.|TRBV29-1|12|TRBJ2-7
CSVERGYGEQYF
TGCAGCGTTGAACGGGGTTACGGCGAGCAGTACTTC
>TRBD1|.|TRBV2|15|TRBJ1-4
CASRGPGQINEKLFF
TGTGCCAGCAGGGGACCGGGACAGATTAATGAAAAACTGTTTTTT
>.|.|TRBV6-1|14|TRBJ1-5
CASSGGGNNQPQHF
TGTGCCAGCAGTGGCGGGGGTAACAATCAGCCCCAGCATTTT
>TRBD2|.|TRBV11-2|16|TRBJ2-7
CASSRGIAGGTYEQYF
TGTGCCAGCAGCCGAGGAATAGCGGGAGGCACCTACGAGCAGTACTTC
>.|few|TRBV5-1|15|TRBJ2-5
CASSLVGVAQETQYF
TGCGCCAGCAGCTTGGTAGGGGTGGCCCAAGAGACCCAGTACTTC
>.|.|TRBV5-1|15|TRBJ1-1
CASSLATGIGAEAFF
TGCGCCAGCAGCTTGGCGACGGGTATCGGCGCTGAAGCTTTCTTT
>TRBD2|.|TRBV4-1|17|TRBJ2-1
CASSLSGGINSYNEQFF
TGCGCCAGCAGCCTTTCCGGGGGGATTAATTCCTACAATGAGCAGTTCTTC
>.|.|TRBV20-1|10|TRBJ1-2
CSGAGDGYTF
TGCAGTGGGGCAGGGGATGGCTACACCTTC
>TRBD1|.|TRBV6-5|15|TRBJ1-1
CASSYSKGANTEAFF
TGTGCCAGCAGTTACTCCAAGGGGGCAAACACTGAAGCTTTCTTT
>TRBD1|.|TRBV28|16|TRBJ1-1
CASSTGQGRRNTEAFF
TGTGCCAGCAGTACCGGACAGGGGAGGAGGAACACTGAAGCTTTCTTT
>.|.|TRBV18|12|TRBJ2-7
CASSTDSYEQYF
TGTGCCAGCTCAACAGACAGCTACGAGCAGTACTTC
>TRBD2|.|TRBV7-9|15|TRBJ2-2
CASSPTAGGVGELFF
TGTGCCAGCAGCCCAACAGCGGGAGGGGTCGGGGAGCTGTTTTTT
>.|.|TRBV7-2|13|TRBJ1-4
CASSLSANEKLFF
TGTGCCAGCAGCTTATCGGCTAATGAAAAACTGTTTTTT
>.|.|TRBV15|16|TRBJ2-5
CATSRGDFSAAETQYF
TGTGCCACCAGCAGGGGAGACTTCTCAGCCGCAGAGACCCAGTACTTC
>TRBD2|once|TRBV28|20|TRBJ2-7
CASSFLISGLAGALSYEQYF
TGTGCCAGCAGTTTCCTCATCTCGGGACTAGCGGGAGCGCTTTCCTACGAGCAGTACTTC
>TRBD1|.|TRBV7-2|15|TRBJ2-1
CASSLDRGDYNEQFF
TGTGCCAGCAGCTTAGACAGGGGGGACTACAATGAGCAGTTCTTC
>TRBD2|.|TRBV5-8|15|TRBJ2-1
CASSLAAGGRRGQFF
TGTGCCAGCAGCTTGGCAGCGGGAGGACGGCGGGGGCAGTTCTTC
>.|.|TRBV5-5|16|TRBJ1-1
CASSLGADPLNTEAFF
TGTGCCAGCAGCTTGGGGGCAGACCCGTTGAACACTGAAGCTTTCTTT
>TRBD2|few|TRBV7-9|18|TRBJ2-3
CASSLAGTSGHGVDTQYF
TGTGCCAGCAGCTTGGCCGGGACTAGCGGCCACGGGGTAGATACGCAGTATTTT
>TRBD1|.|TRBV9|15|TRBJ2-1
CASSVGQGVYNEQFF
TGTGCCAGCAGCGTAGGCCAGGGGGTCTACAATGAGCAGTTCTTC
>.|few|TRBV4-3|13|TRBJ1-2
CASSPEGRDGYTF
TGCGCCAGCAGCCCCGAAGGGAGGGATGGCTACACCTTC
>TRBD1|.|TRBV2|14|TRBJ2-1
CASANRGQINEQFF
TGTGCCAGCGCCAACAGGGGCCAGATTAATGAGCAGTTCTTC
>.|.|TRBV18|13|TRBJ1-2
CASSPGFEGGYTF
TGTGCCAGCTCACCAGGTTTTGAGGGTGGCTACACCTTC
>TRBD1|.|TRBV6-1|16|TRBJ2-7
CASSEARQGGSNEQYF
TGTGCCAGCAGTGAGGCGAGACAGGGGGGATCGAACGAGCAGTACTTC
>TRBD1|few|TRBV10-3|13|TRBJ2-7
CASQQGRSDEQYF
TGTGCCAGCCAACAGGGGAGATCGGACGAGCAGTACTTC
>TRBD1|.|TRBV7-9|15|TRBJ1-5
CASSPDRAQNQPQHF
TGTGCCAGCAGCCCAGACAGGGCCCAGAATCAGCCCCAGCATTTT
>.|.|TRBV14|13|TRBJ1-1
CASSPTYRTEAFF
TGTGCCAGCAGCCCAACCTACAGGACTGAAGCTTTCTTT
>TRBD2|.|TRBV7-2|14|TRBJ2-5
CASSPSGIQETQYF
TGTGCCAGCAGCCCTAGCGGCATCCAAGAGACCCAGTACTTC
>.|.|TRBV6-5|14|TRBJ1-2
CASSSVGSNYGYTF
TGTGCCAGCAGCTCCGTTGGCTCTAACTATGGCTACACCTTC
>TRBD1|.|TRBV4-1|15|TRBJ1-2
CASSQDRTGGWGYTF
TGCGCCAGCAGCCAAGATCGGACAGGGGGCTGGGGCTACACCTTC
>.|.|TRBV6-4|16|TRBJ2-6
CASSDSQSSGANVLTF
TGTGCCAGCAGTGACTCACAAAGCTCTGGGGCCAACGTCCTGACTTTC
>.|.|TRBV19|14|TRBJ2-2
CASSMAPGIGELFF
TGTGCCAGTAGTATGGCCCCGGGGATCGGGGAGCTGTTTTTT
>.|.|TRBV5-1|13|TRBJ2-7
CASSLAGNYEQYF
TGCGCCAGCAGCTTGGCAGGGAATTACGAGCAGTACTTC
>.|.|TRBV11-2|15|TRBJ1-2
CASSLSGGGYYGYTF
TGTGCCAGCAGCCTAAGTGGGGGGGGGTACTATGGCTACACCTTC
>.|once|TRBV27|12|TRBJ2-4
CASSLSAFFQYF
TGTGCCAGCAGTTTATCTGCGTTCTTTCAGTACTTC
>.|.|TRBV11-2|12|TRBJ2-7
CASSSGIYEQYF
TGTGCCAGCAGCTCCGGGATCTACGAGCAGTACTTC
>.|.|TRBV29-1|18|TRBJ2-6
CGVEDNNGEVVGANVLTF
TGCGGCGTTGAAGATAATAATGGTGAGGTGGTCGGGGCCAACGTCCTGACTTTC
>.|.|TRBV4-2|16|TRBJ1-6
CASSHSDRGSNSPLHF
TGTGCCAGCAGCCATTCGGATCGGGGATCCAATTCACCCCTCCACTTT
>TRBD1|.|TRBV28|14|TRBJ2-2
CASIRGLSTGELFF
TGTGCCAGCATCAGGGGGCTGAGCACCGGGGAGCTGTTTTTT
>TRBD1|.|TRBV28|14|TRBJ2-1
CASSPGTGYNEQFF
TGTGCCAGCAGTCCGGGGACAGGGTACAATGAGCAGTTCTTC
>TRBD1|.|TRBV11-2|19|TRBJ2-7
CASSPRDRGIGRITYEQYF
TGTGCCAGCAGCCCCCGGGACAGGGGGATCGGAAGGATAACCTACGAGCAGTACTTC
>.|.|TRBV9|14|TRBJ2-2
CASGPKTSPGELFF
TGTGCCAGCGGCCCTAAGACTTCGCCCGGGGAGCTGTTTTTT
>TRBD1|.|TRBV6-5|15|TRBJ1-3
CASSPGTGTGNTIYF
TGTGCCAGCAGTCCCGGGACAGGGACTGGAAACACCATATATTTT
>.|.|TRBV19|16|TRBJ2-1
CASSIRAFSLYNEQFF
TGTGCCAGTAGTATCAGGGCCTTTTCTCTCTACAATGAGCAGTTCTTC
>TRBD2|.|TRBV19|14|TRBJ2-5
CASSIRREGEIQYF
TGTGCCAGTAGTATACGCAGGGAGGGAGAGATCCAGTACTTC
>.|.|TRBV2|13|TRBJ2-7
CASSVGTPYEQYF
TGTGCCAGCAGTGTCGGGACACCCTACGAGCAGTACTTC
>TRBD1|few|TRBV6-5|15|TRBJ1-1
CASSYNRGRGSEAFF
TGTGCCAGCAGTTACAACAGGGGCCGGGGCTCTGAAGCTTTCTTT
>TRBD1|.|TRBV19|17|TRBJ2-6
CASSSGTEISGANVLTF
TGTGCCAGTAGTTCTGGGACAGAGATCTCTGGGGCCAACGTCCTGACTTTC
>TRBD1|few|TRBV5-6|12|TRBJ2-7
CASSSGQGEQYF
TGTGCCAGCAGCTCCGGACAGGGAGAGCAGTACTTC
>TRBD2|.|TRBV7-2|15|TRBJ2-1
CASSLGGLAGVEQFF
TGTGCCAGCAGCTTAGGAGGACTAGCGGGGGTTGAGCAGTTCTTC
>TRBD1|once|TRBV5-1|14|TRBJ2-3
CASSRTGFTDTQYF
TGCGCCAGCAGCAGGACAGGCTTCACAGATACGCAGTATTTT
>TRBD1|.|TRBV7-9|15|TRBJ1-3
CASSAGTGMGNTIYF
TGTGCCAGCAGCGCAGGGACAGGGATGGGAAACACCATATATTTT
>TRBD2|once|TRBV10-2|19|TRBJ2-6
CASSFSTSGSFAGANVLTF
TGCGCCAGCAGTTTTTCAACTAGCGGGAGTTTCGCTGGGGCCAACGTCCTGACTTTC
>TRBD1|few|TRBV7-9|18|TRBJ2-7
CASSTRDRESLSSYEQYF
TGTGCCAGCAGCACCCGGGACAGGGAAAGTCTAAGCTCCTACGAGCAGTACTTC
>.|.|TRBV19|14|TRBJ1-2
CASTPSPATIGYTF
TGTGCCAGTACTCCCTCCCCCGCTACTATTGGCTACACCTTC